These T cell receptor beta chains were read from a single sample in a study of regulatory T cells in long-lasting Graves disease. TCRdb reprocessed the multiplex PCR reads with MiXCR, giving one entry per CDR3 protein. The table shows a few hundred thousand distinct CDR3 sequences, with 20% to 30% occurring only once. This specimen was peripheral blood mononuclear cells (PBMCs), taken when the disease was refractory, from a patient treated with antithyroid drugs. These receptors originate from a female donor with Graves disease. Each CDR3 is given with its conserved first and last residue. D genes are given only for firm matches. Expanded clones are given a class, and other clones once, few, many or no size at all.

j_call	clone_size	v_call	d_call	cdr3_aa	cdr3_nt
TRBJ2-7	.	TRBV6-2/TRBV6-3	TRBD1	CASSLDRGPLYEQYF	TGTGCCAGCAGTTTGGACAGGGGGCCGCTCTACGAGCAGTACTTC
TRBJ1-1	.	TRBV30	.	CAWCREALTEAFF	TGTGCCTGGTGTAGGGAGGCGCTTACTGAAGCTTTCTTT
TRBJ1-5	.	TRBV2	TRBD1	CASSATGTGNNQPQHF	TGTGCCAGCAGTGCAACCGGGACAGGGAACAATCAGCCCCAGCATTTT
TRBJ2-1	.	TRBV29-1	TRBD2	CSVEDFTSGSPHEQFF	TGCAGCGTTGAAGATTTCACTAGCGGGAGTCCTCATGAGCAGTTCTTC
TRBJ2-1	few	TRBV5-1	TRBD2	CASSTGLATYNEQFF	TGCGCCAGCAGCACGGGACTAGCGACTTACAATGAGCAGTTCTTC
TRBJ1-5	many	TRBV2	.	CASKEEGQPQHF	TGTGCCAGCAAAGAGGAGGGGCAGCCCCAGCATTTT
TRBJ2-5	.	TRBV11-3	.	CASSAVTQETQYF	TGTGCCAGCAGCGCGGTTACACAAGAGACCCAGTACTTC
TRBJ2-1	.	TRBV11-1	.	CASSSFVDNEQFF	TGTGCCAGCAGCTCATTCGTCGACAATGAGCAGTTCTTC
TRBJ1-5	many	TRBV9	.	CASSARDGGNQPQHF	TGTGCCAGCAGCGCCCGGGACGGGGGTAATCAGCCCCAGCATTTT
TRBJ1-1	many	TRBV10-3	.	CAISGGGGFNTEAFF	TGTGCCATCAGTGGTGGTGGGGGGTTCAACACTGAAGCTTTCTTT
TRBJ2-2	few	TRBV7-2	.	CASSLGSYYEELFF	TGTGCCAGCAGCTTAGGGTCCTATTACGAGGAGCTGTTTTTT
TRBJ1-2	few	TRBV20-1	.	CSAPPFGGYGYTF	TGCAGTGCTCCCCCCTTCGGAGGCTATGGCTACACCTTC
TRBJ2-5	.	TRBV6-2/TRBV6-3	TRBD2	CASSYGGSGSETQYF	TGTGCCAGCAGTTACGGCGGGAGTGGGTCGGAGACCCAGTACTTC
TRBJ1-1	.	TRBV7-3	.	CASSLYGKNTEAFF	TGTGCCAGCAGCTTATACGGGAAGAACACTGAAGCTTTCTTT
TRBJ2-5	few	TRBV29-1	TRBD2	CSVAGLAGGGTQYF	TGCAGCGTTGCGGGACTAGCGGGAGGTGGGACCCAGTACTTC
TRBJ2-7	few	TRBV3-1	TRBD2	CASSQHRESGNFVF	TGTGCCAGCAGCCAACATCGCGAGAGCGGGAATTTTGTGTTC
TRBJ2-7	.	TRBV10-3	.	CAISDSSSAAFYEQYF	TGTGCCATCAGTGACTCCTCTAGCGCGGCTTTCTACGAGCAGTACTTC
TRBJ1-4	few	TRBV7-9	TRBD1	CASSSLTDRANEKLFF	TGTGCCAGCAGCTCTTTAACCGACAGGGCTAATGAAAAACTGTTTTTT
TRBJ2-5	many	TRBV15	TRBD2	CATSRDGSGSETQYF	TGTGCCACCAGCAGAGATGGGAGCGGGAGCGAGACCCAGTACTTC
TRBJ1-1	.	TRBV5-4	.	CASTRGGLNTEAFF	TGTGCCAGCACCCGTGGGGGACTAAACACTGAAGCTTTCTTT
TRBJ2-7	many	TRBV6-1	TRBD2	CASTLAGLAPYEQYF	TGTGCCAGCACTCTAGCGGGACTCGCTCCCTACGAGCAGTACTTC
TRBJ2-4	few	TRBV20-1	.	CSARGNERGYF	TGCAGTGCTAGAGGAAATGAGAGGGGGTACTTC
TRBJ2-3	few	TRBV19	.	CASKSGGSGTDTQYF	TGTGCCAGTAAATCGGGCGGGTCTGGCACAGATACGCAGTATTTT
TRBJ1-1	few	TRBV18	TRBD1	CASSPDRGQGEAFF	TGTGCCAGCTCACCGGACAGGGGGCAGGGTGAAGCTTTCTTT
TRBJ1-5	many	TRBV28	.	CASSGTRLYQPQHF	TGTGCCAGCAGTGGGACAAGATTGTATCAGCCCCAGCATTTT
TRBJ1-2	few	TRBV4-1	.	CASGRVNYGYTF	TGCGCCAGCGGCAGGGTCAACTATGGCTACACCTTC
TRBJ2-2	.	TRBV20-1	.	CSAARSTRGLGELFF	TGCAGTGCAGCAAGATCGACTAGGGGGCTCGGGGAGCTGTTTTTT
TRBJ1-1	many	TRBV27	.	CASSLEGSNTEAFF	TGTGCCAGCAGTTTAGAGGGCTCGAACACTGAAGCTTTCTTT
TRBJ2-7	few	TRBV6-2/TRBV6-3	TRBD1	CATYGQGAKYEQYF	TGTGCCACCTACGGACAGGGGGCGAAATACGAGCAGTACTTC
TRBJ1-5	few	TRBV20-1	.	CSAVPEGSVEYQPQHF	TGCAGTGCCGTACCGGAGGGTTCCGTTGAATATCAGCCCCAGCATTTT
TRBJ2-7	many	TRBV2	TRBD2	CASRGLGSLYEQYF	TGTGCCAGCAGGGGACTAGGCAGTCTATACGAGCAGTACTTC
TRBJ2-6	.	TRBV5-5	.	CASWFSGANVLTF	TGTGCCAGCTGGTTCTCTGGGGCCAACGTCCTGACTTTC
TRBJ2-7	.	TRBV28	.	CASSWGRAPTYEQYF	TGTGCCAGCAGCTGGGGAAGGGCACCCACCTACGAGCAGTACTTC
TRBJ1-5	few	TRBV6-1	.	CASSHLLIRGTSNNQPQHF	TGTGCCAGCAGTCACTTACTCATCCGGGGGACATCCAACAATCAGCCCCAGCATTTT
TRBJ1-5	many	TRBV28	.	CASSLSGPGAGQPQHF	TGTGCCAGCAGTTTATCGGGCCCAGGGGCAGGTCAGCCCCAGCATTTT
TRBJ1-2	.	TRBV9	.	CASSGGTVNYGYTF	TGTGCCAGCAGCGGGGGTACGGTTAACTATGGCTACACCTTC
TRBJ2-5	few	TRBV4-2	.	CASSQESGILDLQETQYF	TGTGCCAGCAGCCAAGAGAGTGGGATCCTAGATCTACAAGAGACCCAGTACTTC
TRBJ2-7	many	TRBV20-1	TRBD2	CSARDLTSGFGDEQYF	TGCAGTGCTAGAGATCTTACTAGCGGGTTTGGCGACGAGCAGTACTTC
TRBJ1-1	many	TRBV6-1	.	CATSPEEYLTMNTEAFF	TGTGCCACCAGTCCGGAGGAATACTTAACTATGAACACTGAAGCTTTCTTT
TRBJ1-2	few	TRBV30	.	CAWSSGRSYGYTF	TGTGCCTGGAGTTCAGGACGTTCCTATGGCTACACCTTC
TRBJ2-7	.	TRBV29-1	TRBD2	CSGGSGGLQYF	TGCAGCGGGGGTAGCGGGGGCTTGCAGTACTTC
TRBJ2-4	few	TRBV7-2	.	CASSLLGDKNIQYF	TGTGCCAGCAGCTTACTTGGGGACAAAAACATTCAGTACTTC
TRBJ1-4	many	TRBV9	.	CASSAEAAGDNEKLFF	TGTGCCAGCAGCGCCGAGGCCGCAGGGGATAATGAAAAACTGTTTTTT
TRBJ1-2	.	TRBV19	.	CASRGGGRINYGYTF	TGTGCCAGTAGGGGGGGGGGACGGATAAACTATGGCTACACCTTC
TRBJ2-5	.	TRBV7-2	.	CASSLYDVTQYF	TGTGCCAGCAGCTTATACGATGTGACCCAGTACTTC
TRBJ2-5	.	TRBV12-5	.	CASGFQETQYF	TGTGCTAGTGGTTTTCAGGAGACCCAGTACTTC
TRBJ2-7	.	TRBV6-1	TRBD1	CASKPPTGGKYEQYF	TGTGCCAGTAAGCCTCCTACAGGGGGGAAATACGAGCAGTACTTC
TRBJ2-7	.	TRBV29-1	TRBD1	CSARTGYSYEQYF	TGCAGCGCCCGGACAGGGTACTCCTACGAGCAGTACTTC
TRBJ1-2	.	TRBV4-2	.	CASSQEDGAAPGYGYTF	TGTGCCAGCAGCCAAGAAGACGGAGCCGCCCCGGGGTATGGCTACACCTTC
TRBJ2-7	.	TRBV2	.	CASKDYEQYF	TGTGCCAGCAAAGACTACGAGCAGTACTTC
TRBJ2-1	.	TRBV4-3	.	CASSQEAWAEQFF	TGCGCCAGCAGCCAAGAGGCTTGGGCGGAGCAGTTCTTC